Following are 9 T cell receptor beta chains from one sample sequenced in a study of blood T cell repertoires in COVID-19. Profiled with immunoSEQ multiplex PCR; TCRdb holds only in-frame clones, not every one. This table holds approximately 210,000 clones, roughly 94% found once. What was sequenced was peripheral blood. The receptors were sampled from a man aged 25 to 40 with acute or convalescent COVID-19.

The J gene is TRBJ1-2, the V gene TRBV27; 8 positions agree with TRBD1. V lost 10 bases to trimming and J lost 4 bases; unmatched junction nucleotides: 8. CDR1 and CDR2 from the germline V gene are MNHEY and SMNVEV (reference sequence). The CDR3 is 13 amino acids. Here the CDR3 reads CATYDRGGYGYTF. The CDR3 nucleotides are TGTGCCACCTACGACAGGGGCGGCTATGGCTACACCTTC.

J is TRBJ2-2 and V is TRBV19; D is unresolved. V lost 8 bases and J lost 6, with 7 bases in between. The germline V gene has CDR1 LNHDA and CDR2 SQIVND (reference sequence). This CDR3 is built from 11 residues. For the CDR3, the DNA is TGTGCCAGTTATATTTCCGGGGAGCTGTTTTTT. Translation gives CASYISGELFF.

This clone was found once. This chain joins TRBV19 and TRBJ2-6; TRBD2 might be the D (5 bases). V lost 5 bases and J 1 base, leaving 12 bases between the germline ends. The CDR3 runs to 16 residues. The germline V gene encodes CDR1 LNHDA and CDR2 SQIVND (reference sequence). This CDR3 reads CASSSGDGSGANVLTF. In DNA form, the CDR3 reads TGTGCCAGTAGTTCCGGGGATGGATCTGGGGCCAACGTCCTGACTTTC.

This clone was detected only once. The rearrangement joins TRBV28 to TRBJ2-1; 9 bases align to TRBD2. The CDR3 extends over 14 amino acids. The junction had 3 bases not matched to a gene; V was cut back by 2 bases and J by 7 bases. Germline V gene sequence: CDR1 MDHEN, CDR2 SYDVKM. CDR3 coding DNA: TGTGCCAGCAGTTTAGCGGGAGGGCCTAATGAGCAGTTCTTC. Its translation is CASSLAGGPNEQFF.

This clone occurred a few times. V usage is TRBV15 and J usage is TRBJ1-5, with D unclear. The germline V and J ends were trimmed by 0 bases and 7 bases, with 4 bases remaining between them. The CDR3 consists of 12 residues. The germline V gene encodes CDR1 LNHNV and CDR2 YYDKDF (reference sequence). The CDR3 nucleotides are TGTGCCACCAGCAGAGATCAACAGCCCCAGCATTTT. Its protein is CATSRDQQPQHF.

The V and J genes are TRBV2 and TRBJ2-3, with D maybe TRBD1 (5 bases). Trimming shortened V by 2 bases and J by 0 bases, and 9 bases separated the two germline ends. The CDR3 runs to 15 residues. Germline lookup yields CDR1 SNHLY and CDR2 FYNNEI. The CDR3: CASSEQGVSTDTQYF. The DNA of the CDR3 is TGTGCCAGCAGTGAACAGGGTGTTAGCACAGATACGCAGTATTTT.

The chain carries TRBV27 and TRBJ2-7; 7 bases are a match to TRBD1. V lost 6 bases to trimming and J lost 3 bases; unmatched junction nucleotides: 11. This CDR3 contains 15 residues. The germline V gene encodes CDR1 MNHEY and CDR2 SMNVEV (reference sequence). The CDR3 region has the DNA TGTGCCAGCAGCTCCGACAGGGCTGGAGGCTACGAGCAGTACTTC. It codes for CASSSDRAGGYEQYF.

The chain combines TRBV14 with TRBJ2-1, with D perhaps TRBD2 (7 bases). From germline, CDR1 is SGHDN and CDR2 FVKESK. V dropped 4 bases and J dropped 13 bases, with 17 bases sitting between them. This CDR3 contains 13 residues. The CDR3 bases are TGTGCCAGCAGCCGTGTGGGGGGCGGGAGCCAGTTCTTC. Residues: CASSRVGGGSQFF. Filled out from reference TRBV14 and TRBJ2-1, the complete variable domain reads EAGVTQFPSHSVIEKGQTVTLRCDPISGHDNLYWYRRVMGKEIKFLLHFVKESKQDESGMPNNRFLAERTGGTYSTLKVQPAELEDSGVYFCASSRVGGGSQFFGPGTRLTVL.

This clone has only one observation. V and J are TRBV7-9 and TRBJ2-2, with TRBD1 identical over 8 bases. V lost 5 bases, J lost 5 bases, and 10 bases stayed unmatched. The CDR3 extends over 16 amino acids. CDR1 SEHNR and CDR2 FQNEAQ come from the germline V gene (reference sequence). The CDR3 sequence: CASSLWRTGKTGELFF. As DNA, the CDR3 is TGTGCCAGCAGCCTATGGCGGACAGGGAAAACCGGGGAGCTGTTTTTT.